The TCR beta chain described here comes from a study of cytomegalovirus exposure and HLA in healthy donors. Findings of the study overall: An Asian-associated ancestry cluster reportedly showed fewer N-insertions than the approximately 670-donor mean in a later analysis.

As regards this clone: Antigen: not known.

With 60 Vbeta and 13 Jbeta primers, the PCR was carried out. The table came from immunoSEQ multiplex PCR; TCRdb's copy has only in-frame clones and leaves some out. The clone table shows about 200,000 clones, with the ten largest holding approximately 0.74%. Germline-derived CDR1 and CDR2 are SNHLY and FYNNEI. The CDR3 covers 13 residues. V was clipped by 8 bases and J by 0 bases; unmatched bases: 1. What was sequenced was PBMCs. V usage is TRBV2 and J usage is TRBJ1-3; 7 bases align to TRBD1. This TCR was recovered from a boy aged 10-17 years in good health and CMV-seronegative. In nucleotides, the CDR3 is TGTGCCAGCCGGGACAGCTCTGGAAACACCATATATTTT. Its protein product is CASRDSSGNTIYF.